This T cell receptor (beta chain) was identified during a study of blood T cell repertoires in COVID-19 (dated by TCRdb to the early 2020s). For the study in its entirety: Collaborator samples came from the United States, Italy and Spain and covered acute and convalescent phases of COVID-19. The prospective study material was composed of cDNA or gDNA derived from T cells, B-cell-depleted T cells, or PBMCs. Subjects who had been exposed to COVID-19, were actively infected with it, or had recovered from it provided the deeply sampled blood TCRbeta repertoires that made up the dataset. A freely available public database, intended as a resource for researchers studying the immune response to SARS-CoV-2, is where the repertoires were released. Samples were obtained from the ongoing ImmuneRACE study (first 160 participants) and from over a thousand subjects provided by 6 global collaborators. A de-identified subject ID, COVID-19 status, age in years and sex were almost always included in the sample metadata. HLA class I and class II types, where available, came from metadata supplied by the sample provider rather than from assay-based typing. Overall study outcomes, separate from this receptor: The quantity of clinical and demographic metadata differed by source and by participant and was supplied without curation.

Participants in the prospective study were enrolled through a virtual design, were aged about 18 to 100 years, and lived in fewer than 30 United States geographic areas. To assign participants to cohorts, the prospective study relied on clinical history that participants themselves reported in a screening survey and a study questionnaire. ImmuneRACE Cohort 3 recovered participants were defined by two consecutive negative NP/OP PCR tests, healthcare professional clearance, or symptom resolution. Each participant in the prospective study had whole blood, serum and a nasopharyngeal or oropharyngeal swab collected by mobile phlebotomists. Additional blood draws and questionnaires over an approximately 2-month period could optionally be provided by prospective study participants. Before DNA extraction, blood samples from the prospective study were shipped at room temperature or frozen. According to the germline V gene (reference sequence), CDR1 reads LNHNV and CDR2 reads YYDKDF. The germline ends are 8 bases apart after V is trimmed by 0 bases and J by 1 base. The CDR3 starts with the cysteine, ends with the phenylalanine, and has 15 residues. Left in the record is the CDR3 DNA by itself, 45 bases read in frame from the first base.

The immunoSEQ Assay, a bias-controlled multiplex PCR, was used to amplify TCRbeta CDR3 regions from genomic DNA. As for how the authors treated the data: The number of nucleated cells in each sample was estimated by amplification of reference gene primers within the assay. Sequence reads were collapsed and filtered to measure the absolute abundance of every unique TCRbeta CDR3 rearrangement. For each sample, productive Simpson clonality was calculated by taking the square root of Simpson's diversity index across productive rearrangements. TCRdb obtained this table from immuneACCESS and retained in-frame rearrangements with V and J assigned. These tables miss some clones; where compared with another copy, unresolved V genes account for less than half of the shortfall, and the remainder is unexplained. The DNA was the basis for D and trimming; V, J and clone size are from that table. The sample profile shows some 510,000 clones; around 87% of them were found once. The leading ten clones occupy 1.8% of the sample.

Concerning this clone itself: The specificity of this receptor is unknown. No much larger clonotype is one base removed from it; base qualities were not supplied.

This clonotype was obtained from a woman aged 40 to 50 who had recovered from COVID-19. The source material was PBMCs or T cells enriched from blood (not recorded which). The chain joins TRBV15 to TRBJ2-3, with no confident D gene call. The encoded CDR3 is CATSRDGQGTDTQYF. The sequence in DNA is TGTGCCACCAGCAGAGATGGGCAGGGCACAGATACGCAGTATTTT.